The entry below gives a single T cell receptor beta chain sequence along with its context. Its antigen is unidentified. This entry is derived from a study of CD4+ T cells in melanoma. Study results and limitations: Neoantigen-specific CD4+ T cells in melanoma reportedly had diverse differentiation states. CD8+ T cell, macrophage and B cell function reportedly correlated with neoantigen-specific CD4+ T cells.

The method was immunoSEQ multiplex PCR; TCRdb's version includes in-frame clones alone and lacks a portion of them. The table lists over 10,000 clones, roughly 80% of them singletons. The length of the CDR3 is 13 residues. The germline gives CDR1 SNHLY, CDR2 FYNNEI. V was pared by 6 bases and J by 4 bases, with 10 bases between. This TCR was recovered from a human donor with melanoma. The gene calls are TRBV2 and TRBJ1-3; D gene ambiguous. Sequenced: cells from a culture (not recorded whether cultured in vitro). CDR3 in amino acids: CASSADGGNTIYF. CDR3 DNA sequence: TGTGCCAGCAGCGCCGACGGGGGAAACACCATATATTTT.